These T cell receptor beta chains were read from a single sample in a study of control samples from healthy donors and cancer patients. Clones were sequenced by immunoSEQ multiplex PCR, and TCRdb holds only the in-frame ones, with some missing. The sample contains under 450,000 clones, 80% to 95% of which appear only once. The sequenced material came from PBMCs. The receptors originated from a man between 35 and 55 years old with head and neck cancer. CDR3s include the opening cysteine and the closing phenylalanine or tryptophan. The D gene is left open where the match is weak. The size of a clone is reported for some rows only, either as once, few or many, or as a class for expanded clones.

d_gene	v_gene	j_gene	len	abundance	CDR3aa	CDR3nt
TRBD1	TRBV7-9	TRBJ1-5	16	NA	CASSLDGGQGNQPQHF	TGTGCCAGCAGCCTTGATGGGGGACAGGGTAATCAGCCCCAGCATTTT
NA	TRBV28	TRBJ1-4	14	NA	CASSSDRLGEKLFF	TGTGCCAGCAGTTCCGACAGGTTGGGTGAAAAACTGTTTTTT
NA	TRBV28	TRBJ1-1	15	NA	CASSLADSLNTEAFF	TGTGCCAGCAGTTTAGCGGACAGCTTGAACACTGAAGCTTTCTTT
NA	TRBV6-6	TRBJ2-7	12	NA	CASSNRQDEQYF	TGTGCCAGCAGTAACCGACAGGATGAGCAGTACTTC
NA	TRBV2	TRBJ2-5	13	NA	CASSGEYQETQYF	TGTGCCAGCAGTGGGGAGTACCAAGAGACCCAGTACTTC
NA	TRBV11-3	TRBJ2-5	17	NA	CASSLTLGRGREETQYF	TGTGCCAGCAGCTTAACCCTCGGCCGGGGCAGGGAAGAGACCCAGTACTTC
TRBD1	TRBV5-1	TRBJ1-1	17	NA	CASSLPPGTGTNTEAFF	TGCGCCAGCAGCTTGCCCCCCGGGACAGGTACGAACACTGAAGCTTTCTTT
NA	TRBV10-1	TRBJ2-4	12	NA	CASRGSGPIQYF	TGCGCCAGCAGGGGATCTGGGCCCATTCAGTACTTC
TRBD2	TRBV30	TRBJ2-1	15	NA	CAWSVSTSGTDEQFF	TGTGCCTGGAGTGTATCAACTAGCGGGACGGATGAGCAGTTCTTC
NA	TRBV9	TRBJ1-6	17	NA	CASSATGGANYNSPLHF	TGTGCCAGCAGTGCTACGGGGGGGGCTAACTATAATTCACCCCTCCACTTT
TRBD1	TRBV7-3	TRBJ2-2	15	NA	CASSLGQGRDGELFF	TGTGCCAGCAGCTTGGGACAGGGGAGGGACGGGGAGCTGTTTTTT
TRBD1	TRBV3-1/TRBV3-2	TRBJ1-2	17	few	CASSPVPGQGENYGYTF	TGTGCCAGCAGTCCTGTCCCGGGACAGGGGGAAAACTATGGCTACACCTTC
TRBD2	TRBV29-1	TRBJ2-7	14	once	CSVEVGLAAYEQYF	TGCAGCGTTGAAGTAGGACTAGCAGCCTACGAGCAGTACTTC
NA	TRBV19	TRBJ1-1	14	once	CASSITRPNTEAFF	TGTGCCAGTAGTATTACCAGACCGAACACTGAAGCTTTCTTT
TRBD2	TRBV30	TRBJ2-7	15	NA	CAWSVPSGGTYEQYF	TGTGCCTGGAGTGTACCCAGCGGGGGAACCTACGAGCAGTACTTC
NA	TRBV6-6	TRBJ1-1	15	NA	CASSYSTEQGFGAFF	TGTGCCAGCAGTTACTCGACAGAACAAGGCTTTGGAGCTTTCTTT
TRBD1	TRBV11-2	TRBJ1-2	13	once	CASSTRDRDGYTF	TGTGCCAGCAGCACCCGGGACAGGGACGGCTACACCTTC
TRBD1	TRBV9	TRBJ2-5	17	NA	CASSPSRDRGSRKTQYF	TGTGCCAGCAGCCCGAGCCGGGACAGGGGAAGTCGAAAGACCCAGTACTTC
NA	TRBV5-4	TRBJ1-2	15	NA	CASSLVFQGNYGYTF	TGTGCCAGCAGCTTGGTGTTTCAGGGAAACTATGGCTACACCTTC
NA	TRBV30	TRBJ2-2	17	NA	CAWSAPTGRGYTGELFF	TGTGCCTGGAGTGCCCCCACAGGGAGAGGGTACACCGGGGAGCTGTTTTTT
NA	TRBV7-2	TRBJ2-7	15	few	CASSIIPGRNYEQYF	TGTGCCAGCAGTATTATTCCGGGACGGAACTACGAGCAGTACTTC
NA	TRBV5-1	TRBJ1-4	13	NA	CASSRTTNEKLFF	TGCGCCAGCAGCAGGACAACTAATGAAAAACTGTTTTTT
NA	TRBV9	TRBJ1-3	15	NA	CASSLMPTEGNTIYF	TGTGCCAGCAGCCTTATGCCGACAGAAGGAAACACCATATATTTT
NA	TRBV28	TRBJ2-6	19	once	CASSFLRTGLSSGANVLTF	TGTGCCAGCAGTTTTTTAAGAACAGGGTTGAGCTCTGGGGCCAACGTCCTGACTTTC
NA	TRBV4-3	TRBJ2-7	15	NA	CASSQESEGPYEQYF	TGCGCCAGCAGCCAAGAATCGGAGGGGCCCTACGAGCAGTACTTC
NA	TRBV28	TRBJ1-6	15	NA	CASTPQGAPLSPLHF	TGTGCCAGCACCCCTCAAGGAGCTCCTCTGTCACCCCTCCACTTT
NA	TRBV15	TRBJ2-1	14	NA	CATSRVGGDNEQFF	TGTGCCACCAGCAGAGTAGGAGGAGACAATGAGCAGTTCTTC
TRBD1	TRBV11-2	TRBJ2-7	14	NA	CASSTDRVNYEQYF	TGTGCCAGCAGCACAGACAGGGTCAACTACGAGCAGTACTTC
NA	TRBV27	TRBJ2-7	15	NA	CASSLTPRRADEQYF	TGTGCCAGCAGTTTAACCCCTAGGAGGGCTGACGAGCAGTACTTC
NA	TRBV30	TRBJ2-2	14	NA	CAWRRDHNTGELFF	TGTGCCTGGAGAAGGGACCACAACACCGGGGAGCTGTTTTTT
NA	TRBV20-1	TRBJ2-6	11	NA	CSAFGVDVLTF	TGCAGTGCTTTCGGGGTTGACGTCCTGACTTTC
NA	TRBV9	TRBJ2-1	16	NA	CASSVEVGASYNEQFF	TGTGCCAGCAGCGTAGAGGTGGGAGCCTCCTACAATGAGCAGTTCTTC
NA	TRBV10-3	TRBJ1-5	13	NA	CAISEAYNQPQHF	TGTGCCATCAGTGAGGCCTACAATCAGCCCCAGCATTTT
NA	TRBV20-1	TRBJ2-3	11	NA	CSAVHTDTQYF	TGCAGTGCTGTTCACACAGATACGCAGTATTTT
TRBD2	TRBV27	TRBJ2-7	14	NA	CASSLSGRGREQYF	TGTGCCAGCAGTTTGAGCGGGAGGGGGCGGGAGCAGTACTTC
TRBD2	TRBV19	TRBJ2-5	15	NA	CASSAVSSGQETQYF	TGTGCCAGTAGCGCCGTATCTAGCGGCCAAGAGACCCAGTACTTC
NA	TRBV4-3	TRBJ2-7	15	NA	CASSQDRARGYEQYF	TGCGCCAGCAGCCAAGATCGGGCCAGGGGATACGAGCAGTACTTC
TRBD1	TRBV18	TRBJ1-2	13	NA	CASSPGQGDGYTF	TGTGCCAGCTCACCCGGACAGGGGGATGGCTACACCTTC
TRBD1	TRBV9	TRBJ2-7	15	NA	CASSEGGTGDYEQYF	TGTGCCAGCAGTGAGGGGGGGACAGGGGACTACGAGCAGTACTTC
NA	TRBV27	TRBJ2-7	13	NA	CASTGGEGYEQYF	TGTGCCAGCACCGGGGGAGAGGGGTACGAGCAGTACTTC